The rows below give T cell receptor beta chains drawn from one sample of a study of blood T cell repertoires in COVID-19. Using immunoSEQ multiplex PCR, the repertoire was profiled, and TCRdb retains in-frame clones only, with some absent. The repertoire includes some 170,000 clones, roughly 90% of them detected once, and 15% to 20% sits in the top ten. Material: peripheral blood. These receptors came from a man in his sixties with active or convalescent COVID-19. CDR3s include the opening cysteine and the closing phenylalanine or tryptophan. D genes are given only for firm matches. Clone size appears in some rows only: once, few, many, or a class for an expanded clone.

j_call clone_size d_call v_call cdr3_aa cdr3_nt
TRBJ2-1 - - TRBV7-2 CASSPRNEQFF TGTGCCAGCAGCCCTAGGAATGAGCAGTTCTTC
TRBJ2-3 - - TRBV21-1 CASSKGPAGGVNTQYF TGTGCCAGCAGCAAAGGTCCTGCGGGAGGGGTGAATACGCAGTATTTT
TRBJ2-1 few - TRBV29-1 CSVPVRARGRGEQFF TGCAGCGTTCCCGTGAGGGCCAGGGGTAGGGGTGAGCAGTTCTTC
TRBJ1-5 - - TRBV28 CASSRDSLNQPQHF TGTGCCAGCAGTCGAGACAGTCTGAATCAGCCCCAGCATTTT
TRBJ1-2 - - TRBV5-1 CASSLAISDYGYTF TGCGCCAGCAGCTTGGCCATTAGTGACTATGGCTACACCTTC
TRBJ1-2 few TRBD1 TRBV18 CASTPAGQGLLANYGYTF TGTGCCAGCACCCCTGCGGGACAGGGACTACTAGCTAACTATGGCTACACCTTC
TRBJ1-2 - - TRBV6-5 CASRQTGASNYGYTF TGTGCCAGCAGACAGACAGGAGCTTCTAACTATGGCTACACCTTC
TRBJ1-1 - TRBD1 TRBV7-2 CASSLDGTGGNNPEAFF TGTGCCAGCAGCTTAGATGGGACAGGGGGCAATAACCCTGAAGCTTTCTTT
TRBJ2-3 - - TRBV28 CASSLGSTDTQYF TGTGCCAGCAGTTTGGGCAGCACAGATACGCAGTATTTT
TRBJ2-1 once - TRBV20-1 CSARGGLEQFF TGCAGTGCTAGGGGCGGGCTCGAGCAGTTCTTC
TRBJ2-2 - TRBD1 TRBV5-8 CASRGQGNTGELFF TGTGCCAGCAGGGGACAGGGAAACACCGGGGAGCTGTTTTTT
TRBJ1-3 - - TRBV5-5 CASSLGAQGTGSGNTIYF TGTGCCAGCAGCTTAGGGGCACAGGGAACGGGCTCTGGAAACACCATATATTTT
TRBJ2-7 - TRBD1 TRBV28 CASSGPGQGRYEQYF TGTGCCAGCAGTGGCCCGGGACAGGGTCGGTACGAGCAGTACTTC
TRBJ1-2 - TRBD1 TRBV5-4 CASSPGTGGDGYTF TGTGCCAGCAGCCCCGGGACAGGGGGGGATGGCTACACCTTC
TRBJ2-3 - - TRBV27 CASSFAGIASYTQYF TGTGCCAGCAGCTTCGCAGGGATTGCCTCATATACGCAGTATTTT
TRBJ2-7 - - TRBV5-1 CASSLWDNSYEQYF TGCGCCAGCAGCTTGTGGGACAACTCCTACGAGCAGTACTTC
TRBJ1-1 - - TRBV18 CASSPLEGDTEAFF TGTGCCAGCTCACCCTTAGAGGGGGACACTGAAGCTTTCTTT
TRBJ1-2 - - TRBV11-2 CASSLGQGFYGYTF TGTGCCAGCAGCTTAGGTCAGGGGTTCTATGGCTACACCTTC
TRBJ1-2 - TRBD1 TRBV5-6 CASSQPTGANYGYTF TGTGCCAGCAGCCAACCGACAGGGGCTAACTATGGCTACACCTTC
TRBJ2-5 - - TRBV6-5 CASSLRGTQYF TGTGCCAGCAGTCTCAGGGGGACCCAGTACTTC
TRBJ2-7 - - TRBV29-1 CSVGTENEQYF TGCAGCGTTGGAACAGAGAACGAGCAGTACTTC
TRBJ1-6 - - TRBV9 CASNGFGSPLHF TGTGCCAGCAACGGGTTTGGATCACCCCTCCACTTT